The 15 T cell receptor beta chains listed next were all sequenced from one sample in a study of CD8+CD57+ T cells in acquired aplastic anemia. TCR beta VDJ and CDR3 profiling used genomic DNA as template. From the reads, TCRdb called clonotypes with MiXCR, one entry per CDR3 protein. The data contain around 500,000 distinct CDR3 sequences, around 30% of them singletons. Whoever was chosen for sequencing had shown CD8+CD57+ cell expansion by flow cytometry. Input material: sorted CD4+, CD8+, or CD8+CD57+ T cells (not recorded which) from PBMCs. The receptors derive from a human donor with aplastic anemia.

V and J are TRBV10-3 and TRBJ2-7; D possibly matches TRBD1 or TRBD2 (5 bases each). This CDR3 comprises 13 residues. Trimming shortened V by 0 bases and J by 7 bases, and 10 bases separated the two germline ends. CDR1 is ENHRY and CDR2 is SYGVKD in the germline V gene. The CDR3 region is CAISESGTREQYF. The CDR3 nucleotides are TGTGCCATCAGTGAGTCGGGGACGAGGGAGCAGTACTTC.

This clonotype was seen a few times. The chain combines TRBV9 with TRBJ2-5, with 10 bases matching TRBD1. CDR1 and CDR2 (germline): SGDLS, YYNGEE. This CDR3 spans 16 amino acids. J gave up 5 bases and V 3 bases, and 10 bases lay outside the gene matches. For the CDR3, the DNA is TGTGCCAGCAGCGCTCGCGACAGGGGGCCCGGGGAGACCCAGTACTTC. The encoded protein is CASSARDRGPGETQYF.

The chain recombines TRBV11-2 with TRBJ1-3; D unresolved. Trimming removed 7 bases at V and 7 bases at J, with 8 bases between. CDR1 is SGHAT, CDR2 FQNNGV, per germline. The CDR3 is 11 amino acids. The CDR3 DNA reads as TGTGCCAGCAACTCGCGGAACACCATATATTTT. Translated: CASNSRNTIYF.

This clonotype was detected a few times. The gene calls are TRBV5-8 and TRBJ2-3; D is unclear. Between the trimmed V and J ends, which lost 4 bases and 7 bases, there was a span of 16 bases. The germline CDR1 and CDR2 sequences are SGHTS and YDEGEE. This CDR3 spans 14 amino acids. CDR3 sequence reads: CASSLDRGVNTQYF. The CDR3 DNA reads TGTGCCAGCAGCCTCGACCGTGGTGTGAATACGCAGTATTTT. Full variable domain (rest looked up from reference TRBV5-8 and TRBJ2-3): EAGVTQSPTHLIKTRGQQATLRCSPISGHTSVYWYQQALGLGLQFLLWYDEGEERNRGNFPPRFSGRQFPNYSSELNVNALELEDSALYLCASSLDRGVNTQYFGPGTRLTVL.

This clonotype was picked up a small number of times. The chain couples TRBV14 to TRBJ1-2; 9 nucleotides align to TRBD1. The CDR3 has 18 residues. Germline values: CDR1 SGHDN, CDR2 FVKESK. The J segment lost 2 bases and the V segment lost 3 bases, leaving 13 bases of the junction unmatched. CDR3 sequence reads: CASSQFISGTGFNYGYTF. Here the CDR3 DNA reads TGTGCCAGCAGCCAGTTCATTTCGGGGACAGGGTTCAACTATGGCTACACCTTC.

This clonotype was detected a few times. The V and J genes are TRBV2 and TRBJ2-7, with TRBD1 identical over 7 bases. The germline gives CDR1 SNHLY, CDR2 FYNNEI. This CDR3 is 15 amino acids long. The J segment lost 3 bases and the V segment lost 6 bases, leaving 11 bases of the junction unmatched. CDR3 DNA: TGTGCCAGCAGGGACCACGGGGCAGGGGGCTACGAGCAGTACTTC. As protein: CASRDHGAGGYEQYF.

Notes on this clonotype: One end of the junction fails to match germline, which may point to a read error. This chain joins TRBV10-3 and TRBJ1-2, with 8 nucleotides matching TRBD1. Germline CDR1 reads ENHRY; CDR2 reads SYGVKD. This CDR3 is 15 amino acids long. CDR3 in DNA: TGTGCCAGCAGTACCCAGGGGGCGGCTAACTATGGCTACACCTTC. Protein: CASSTQGAANYGYTF.

This chain joins TRBV11-1 and TRBJ1-1, with a tentative D call TRBD1 (6 bases). This CDR3 region has 17 residues. V was trimmed by 6 bases and J by 1 base, leaving 21 bases between them. Germline V gene data show CDR1 as SGHAT and CDR2 as FQDESV (reference sequence). The CDR3 spells CASRGGWEKRSNTEAFF. The CDR3 DNA reads TGTGCCAGCAGGGGGGGCTGGGAAAAACGATCGAACACTGAAGCTTTCTTT.

V usage is TRBV29-1 and J usage is TRBJ1-2; TRBD1 matches at 9 bases. CDR3 length: 12 residues. Germline V gene lookup returns CDR1 SQVTM and CDR2 ANQGSEA. Germline trimming cut 8 bases from V and 7 bases from J; bases unmatched to any gene: 8. The CDR3 nucleotides are TGCAGCCAAGATAGGACAGGGGTTGGCTACACCTTC. Protein sequence: CSQDRTGVGYTF.

This clonotype has just one count. The DNA is left out, because the CDR3 cannot be placed on it with certainty; the CDR3 is given as TCRdb lists it. The rearrangement joins TRBV29-1 to TRBJ2-7; no DNA check was done on the table's D call, TRBD1. CDR1 and CDR2 from the germline V gene are SQVTM and ANQGSEA. Termini included, the CDR3 measures 14 amino acids. Here the CDR3 reads CSVGGGADTGELYF.

The chain links TRBV12-3 or TRBV12-4 to TRBJ1-3; D may be TRBD1 (6 bases). V shed 4 bases and J shed 8 bases, with 15 bases lying between them. The CDR3 has 14 amino acids. The CDR3 DNA reads TGTGCCAGCAGTTATGCGGGGGGCTCAGACACCATATATTTT. Translated, it gives CASSYAGGSDTIYF.

This clonotype was picked up a small number of times. The chain links TRBV18 to TRBJ1-5; D is unresolved. Trimming removed 2 bases at V and 5 bases at J, with 10 bases between. CDR1 is KGHSH, CDR2 LQKENI, per germline. The CDR3 runs to 14 residues. In DNA, the CDR3 is TGTGCCAGCTCACCAAGGTTCGCGGATCAGCCCCAGCATTTT. It encodes CASSPRFADQPQHF.

The rearrangement joins TRBV15 to TRBJ1-2; 11 nucleotides align to TRBD1. The CDR3 runs to 16 residues. V lost 6 bases, J lost 4 bases, and 10 bases stayed unmatched. Germline CDR1 is LNHNV and CDR2 is YYDKDF (reference sequence). This chain's CDR3 is CATRNTGTGGFYGYTF. The CDR3 DNA is TGTGCCACCAGAAATACCGGGACAGGGGGGTTCTATGGCTACACCTTC.

There are a few counts of this clonotype. The gene calls are TRBV13 and TRBJ1-1; 9 nucleotides agree with TRBD1. Germline values: CDR1 PRHDT, CDR2 FYEKMQ (reference sequence). CDR3 length equals 14 residues. The junction had 5 bases not matched to a gene; V was cut back by 5 bases and J by 4 bases. CDR3 sequence (DNA): TGTGCCAGCAGCACCTCGACAGGGGGCACTGAAGCTTTCTTT. It translates to CASSTSTGGTEAFF. Drawing the rest from reference TRBV13 and TRBJ1-1, the complete variable domain is AAGVIQSPRHLIKEKRETATLKCYPIPRHDTVYWYQQGPGQDPQFLISFYEKMQSDKGSIPDRFSAQQFSDYHSELNMSSLELGDSALYFCASSTSTGGTEAFFGQGTRLTVV.

The rearrangement uses TRBV27 and TRBJ1-1; TRBD1 aligns across 7 bases. Germline lookup yields CDR1 MNHEY and CDR2 SMNVEV (reference sequence). Trimming removed 9 bases from V and 2 bases from J; junction bases left unmatched: 6. The CDR3 length is 13 residues. CDR3 loop: CASQGGVNTEAFF. The CDR3 DNA reads as TGTGCCAGTCAGGGGGGCGTTAACACTGAAGCTTTCTTT.